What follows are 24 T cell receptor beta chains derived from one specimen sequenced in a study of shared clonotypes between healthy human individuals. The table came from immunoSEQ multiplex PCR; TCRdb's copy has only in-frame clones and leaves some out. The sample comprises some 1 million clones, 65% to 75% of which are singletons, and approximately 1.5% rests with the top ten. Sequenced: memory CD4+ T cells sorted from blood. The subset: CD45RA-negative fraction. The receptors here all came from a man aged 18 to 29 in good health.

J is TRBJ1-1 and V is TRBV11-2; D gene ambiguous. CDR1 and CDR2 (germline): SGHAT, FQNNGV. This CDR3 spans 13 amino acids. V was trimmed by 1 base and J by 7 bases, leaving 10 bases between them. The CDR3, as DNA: TGTGCCAGCAGCTTAGGGACGCGCGGTGAAGCTTTCTTT. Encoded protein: CASSLGTRGEAFF.

CDR3 protein: CASLNRGYSGNTIYF. CDR3 DNA: TGTGCCAGTTTAAACAGGGGATACTCTGGAAACACCATATATTTT. The chain combines TRBV19 with TRBJ1-3, with 7 bases fitting TRBD1. Trimming cost V 8 bases and J 0 bases; bases outside gene matches: 7. Looked up from germline, CDR1 is LNHDA and CDR2 is SQIVND (reference sequence). The CDR3 loop spans 15 amino acids.

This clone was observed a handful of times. The CDR3 loop is CASSTSGPAPSSTDTQYF. Here the CDR3 DNA reads TGCGCCAGCAGCACCTCAGGGCCCGCACCCTCTAGCACAGATACGCAGTATTTT. The chain combines TRBV5-1 with TRBJ2-3; D might be TRBD1 (5 bases). V was shortened by 4 bases and J by 0 bases, with 21 bases between the two germline ends. Germline CDR1 is SGHRS and CDR2 is YFSETQ. The CDR3 is 18 amino acids.

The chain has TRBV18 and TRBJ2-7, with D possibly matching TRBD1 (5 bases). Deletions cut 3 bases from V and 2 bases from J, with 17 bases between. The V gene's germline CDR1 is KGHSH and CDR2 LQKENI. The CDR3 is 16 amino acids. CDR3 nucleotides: TGTGCCAGCTCACCCGCCAGGGTCATCCAAACCTACGAGCAGTACTTC. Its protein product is CASSPARVIQTYEQYF.

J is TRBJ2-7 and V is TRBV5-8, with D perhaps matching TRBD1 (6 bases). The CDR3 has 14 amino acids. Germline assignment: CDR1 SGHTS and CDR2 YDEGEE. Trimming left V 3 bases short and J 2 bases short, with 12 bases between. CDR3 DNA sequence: TGTGCCAGCAGCTACGACAGGTGGGCCTACGAGCAGTACTTC. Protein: CASSYDRWAYEQYF.

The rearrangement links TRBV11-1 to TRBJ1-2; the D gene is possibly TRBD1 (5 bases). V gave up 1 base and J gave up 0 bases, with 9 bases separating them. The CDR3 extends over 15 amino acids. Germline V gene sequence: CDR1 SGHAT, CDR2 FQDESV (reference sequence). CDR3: CASSLGGTANYGYTF. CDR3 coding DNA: TGTGCCAGCAGCTTAGGAGGGACCGCTAACTATGGCTACACCTTC.

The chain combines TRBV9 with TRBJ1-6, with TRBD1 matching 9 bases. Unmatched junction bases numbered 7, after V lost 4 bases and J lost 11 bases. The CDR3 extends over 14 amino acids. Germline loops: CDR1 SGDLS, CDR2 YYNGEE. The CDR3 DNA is TGTGCCAGCAGCCCCGGGACAGGGCCAACACCCCTCCACTTT. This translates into CASSPGTGPTPLHF.

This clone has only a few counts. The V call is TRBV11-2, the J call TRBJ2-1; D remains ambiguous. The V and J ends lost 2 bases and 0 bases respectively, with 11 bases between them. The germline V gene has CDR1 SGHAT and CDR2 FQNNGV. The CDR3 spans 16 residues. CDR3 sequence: CASSLRRDSSYNEQFF. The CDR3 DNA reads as TGTGCCAGCAGCTTAAGACGCGACTCCTCCTACAATGAGCAGTTCTTC.

The CDR3 region has the DNA TGCGCCAGCAGCTTGGGGCGATGGAACACTGAAGCTTTCTTT. This translates into CASSLGRWNTEAFF. J is TRBJ1-1 and V is TRBV5-1; D ambiguous. The CDR3 runs to 14 residues. The germline gives CDR1 SGHRS, CDR2 YFSETQ. V was clipped by 0 bases and J by 1 base, with 7 bases between them.

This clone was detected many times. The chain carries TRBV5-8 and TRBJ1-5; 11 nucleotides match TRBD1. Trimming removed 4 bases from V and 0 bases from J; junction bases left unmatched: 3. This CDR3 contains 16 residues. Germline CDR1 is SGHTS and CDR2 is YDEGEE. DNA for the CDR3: TGTGCCAGCAGCGTAGGGACAGGGGGTAGCAATCAGCCCCAGCATTTT. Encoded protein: CASSVGTGGSNQPQHF.

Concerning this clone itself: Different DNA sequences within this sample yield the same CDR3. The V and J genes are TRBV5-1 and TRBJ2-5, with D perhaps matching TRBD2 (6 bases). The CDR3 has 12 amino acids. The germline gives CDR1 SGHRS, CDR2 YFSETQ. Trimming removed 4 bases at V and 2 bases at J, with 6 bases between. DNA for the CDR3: TGCGCCAGCAGCCGGGAGCAAGAGACCCAGTACTTC. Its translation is CASSREQETQYF. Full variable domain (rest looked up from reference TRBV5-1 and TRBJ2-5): KAGVTQTPRYLIKTRGQQVTLSCSPISGHRSVSWYQQTPGQGLQFLFEYFSETQRNKGNFPGRFSGRQFSNSRSEMNVSTLELGDSALYLCASSREQETQYFGPGTRLLVL.

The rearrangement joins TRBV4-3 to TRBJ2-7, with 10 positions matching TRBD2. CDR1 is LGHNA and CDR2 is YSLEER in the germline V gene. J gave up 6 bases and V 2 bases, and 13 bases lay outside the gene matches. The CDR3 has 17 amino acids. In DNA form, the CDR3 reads TGCGCCAGCAGCCAACTAAACCTAGCGGGAGTTAATGGCGAGCAGTACTTC. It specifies CASSQLNLAGVNGEQYF.

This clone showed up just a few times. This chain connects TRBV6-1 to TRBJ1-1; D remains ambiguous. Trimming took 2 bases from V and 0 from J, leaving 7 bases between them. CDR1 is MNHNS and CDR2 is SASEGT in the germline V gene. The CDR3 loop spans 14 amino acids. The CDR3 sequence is CASSEYKVNTEAFF. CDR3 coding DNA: TGTGCCAGCAGTGAATACAAGGTGAACACTGAAGCTTTCTTT.

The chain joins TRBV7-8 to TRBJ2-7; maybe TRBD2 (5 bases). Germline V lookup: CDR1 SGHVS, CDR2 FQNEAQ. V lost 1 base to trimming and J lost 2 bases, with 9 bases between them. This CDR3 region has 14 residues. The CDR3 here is CASSLDGVTYEQYF. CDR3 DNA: TGTGCCAGCAGCTTAGACGGGGTCACCTACGAGCAGTACTTC.

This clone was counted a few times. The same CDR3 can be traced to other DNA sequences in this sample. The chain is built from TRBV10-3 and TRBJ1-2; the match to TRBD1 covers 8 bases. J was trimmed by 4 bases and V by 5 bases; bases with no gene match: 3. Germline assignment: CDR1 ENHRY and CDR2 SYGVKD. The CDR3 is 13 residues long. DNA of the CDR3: TGTGCCATCAGTCAGGGGGCCCCCTATGGCTACACCTTC. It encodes CAISQGAPYGYTF.

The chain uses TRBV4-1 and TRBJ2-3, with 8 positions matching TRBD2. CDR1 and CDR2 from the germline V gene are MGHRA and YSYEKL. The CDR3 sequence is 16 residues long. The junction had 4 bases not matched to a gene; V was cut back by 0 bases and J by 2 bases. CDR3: CASSQDRGGVTDTQYF. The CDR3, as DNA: TGCGCCAGCAGCCAAGATCGGGGGGGCGTCACAGATACGCAGTATTTT.

The CDR3 protein is CATAGGGTYNEQFF. CDR3 bases: TGCGCGACGGCCGGGGGGGGCACTTACAATGAGCAGTTCTTC. The V gene is TRBV10-2, the J gene TRBJ2-1; TRBD2 matches at 8 bases. CDR1 is WSHSY, CDR2 SAAADI, per germline. There are 14 residues in the CDR3.

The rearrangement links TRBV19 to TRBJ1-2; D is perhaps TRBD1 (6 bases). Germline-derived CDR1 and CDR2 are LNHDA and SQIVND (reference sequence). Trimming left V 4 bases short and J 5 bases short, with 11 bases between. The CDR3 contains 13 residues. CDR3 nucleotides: TGTGCCAGTAGTACAGGGGAATTATATGGCTACACCTTC. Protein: CASSTGELYGYTF.

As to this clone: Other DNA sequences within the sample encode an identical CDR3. In nucleotides, the CDR3 is TGTGCCAGCAGCCTCGGGGGGAGTCATCAGCCCCAGCATTTT. The encoded protein is CASSLGGSHQPQHF. The chain joins TRBV7-9 to TRBJ1-5; weak D call: TRBD1 (5 bases). CDR1 and CDR2 from the germline V gene are SEHNR and FQNEAQ (reference sequence). CDR3 length: 14 amino acids. The ends were cut back, 5 bases at V and 5 bases at J, with 13 bases in the middle.

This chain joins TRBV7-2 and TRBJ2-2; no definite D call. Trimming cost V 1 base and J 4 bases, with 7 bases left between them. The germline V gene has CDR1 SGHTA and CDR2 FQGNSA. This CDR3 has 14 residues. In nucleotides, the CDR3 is TGTGCCAGCAGCTTAGTAGCTACCACCGGGGAGCTGTTTTTT. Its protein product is CASSLVATTGELFF.

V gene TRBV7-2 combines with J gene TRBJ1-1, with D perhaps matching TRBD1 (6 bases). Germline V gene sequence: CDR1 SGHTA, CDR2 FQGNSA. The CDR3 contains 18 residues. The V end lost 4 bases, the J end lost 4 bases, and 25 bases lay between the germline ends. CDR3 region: CASSWGRQRGERATEAFF. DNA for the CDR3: TGTGCCAGCAGCTGGGGAAGACAGAGGGGGGAAAGGGCCACTGAAGCTTTCTTT.

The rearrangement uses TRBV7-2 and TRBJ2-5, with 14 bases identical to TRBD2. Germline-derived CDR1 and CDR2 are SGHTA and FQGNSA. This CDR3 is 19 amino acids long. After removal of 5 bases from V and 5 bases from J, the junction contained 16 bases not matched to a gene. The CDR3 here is CASSARGTSGGPRRETQYF. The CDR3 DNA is TGTGCCAGCAGCGCCCGAGGGACTAGCGGGGGCCCAAGGAGGGAGACCCAGTACTTC. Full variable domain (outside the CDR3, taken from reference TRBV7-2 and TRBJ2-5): GAGVSQSPSNKVTEKGKDVELRCDPISGHTALYWYRQSLGQGLEFLIYFQGNSAPDKSGLPSDRFSAERTGGSVSTLTIQRTQQEDSAVYLCASSARGTSGGPRRETQYFGPGTRLLVL.

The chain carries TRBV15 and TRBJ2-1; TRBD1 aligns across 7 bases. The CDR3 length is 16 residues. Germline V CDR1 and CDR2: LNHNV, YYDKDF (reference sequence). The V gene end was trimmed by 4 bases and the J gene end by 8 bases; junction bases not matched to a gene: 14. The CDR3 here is CATSNRDSSTRDEQFF. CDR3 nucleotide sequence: TGTGCCACCAGCAACAGGGACAGCTCAACTAGGGATGAGCAGTTCTTC.

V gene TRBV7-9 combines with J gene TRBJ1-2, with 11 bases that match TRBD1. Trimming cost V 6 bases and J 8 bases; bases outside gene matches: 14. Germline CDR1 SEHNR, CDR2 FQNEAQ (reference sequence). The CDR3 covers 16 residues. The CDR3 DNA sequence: TGTGCCAGCAGGAGTAGTGGACAGGGGGCTTCGGGAGGCTACACCTTC. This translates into CASRSSGQGASGGYTF.